Each of the 7 T cell receptor beta chains below was sequenced from the same sample in a study of OX40 agonist ivuxolimab in advanced cancers. The method was immunoSEQ multiplex PCR; TCRdb's version includes in-frame clones alone and lacks a portion of them. The table has around 58,000 clones, more than 75% seen once. The sample here was CD4+ or CD8+ T cells sorted from blood, taken in a trial of the OX40 agonist ivuxolimab. These receptors were taken from an adult with an advanced solid tumor such as melanoma, head and neck, liver or kidney cancer.

V is TRBV6-5 and J is TRBJ1-2; TRBD1 matches 8 bases. In germline, CDR1 is MNHEY, CDR2 SVGAGI. The CDR3 loop spans 15 amino acids. Trimming removed 0 bases from V and 7 bases from J; junction bases left unmatched: 7. The CDR3 here is CASSYSGQGAFGYTF. CDR3 bases: TGTGCCAGCAGTTACTCCGGCCAGGGGGCGTTTGGCTACACCTTC.

The V call is TRBV30, the J call TRBJ1-5, with unresolved D. Trimming took off 0 bases at V and 9 bases at J, with 12 bases between the two ends. This CDR3 is built from 13 residues. CDR1 GTSNPN and CDR2 SVGIG come from the germline V gene (reference sequence). The CDR3 DNA is TGTGCCTGGAGTGTGGGTTTAGCGGGGCCCCAGCATTTT. This encodes CAWSVGLAGPQHF.

This clone was recorded only once. This chain uses TRBV6-1 with TRBJ1-5; TRBD1 is a possible D gene (5 bases). V was shortened by 1 base and J by 7 bases, with 14 bases between the two germline ends. Germline CDR1 MNHNS, CDR2 SASEGT. CDR3 length: 15 residues. The CDR3 DNA sequence: TGTGCCAGCAGTGAAGTATGGGGGGGAAGCCAGCCCCAGCATTTT. Its translation: CASSEVWGGSQPQHF.

This chain connects TRBV19 to TRBJ1-2; TRBD1 agrees at 8 bases. This CDR3 spans 13 amino acids. Germline V CDR1 and CDR2: LNHDA, SQIVND (reference sequence). V shed 6 bases, J shed 4 bases, and the junction held 4 bases outside the gene matches. CDR3 protein: CASRNTGGYGYTF. CDR3 sequence (DNA): TGTGCCAGTAGGAATACAGGGGGCTATGGCTACACCTTC. The complete variable domain, with remaining parts taken from reference TRBV19 and TRBJ1-2, reads DGGITQSPKYLFRKEGQNVTLSCEQNLNHDAMYWYRQDPGQGLRLIYYSQIVNDFQKGDIAEGYSVSREKKESFPLTVTSAQKNPTAFYLCASRNTGGYGYTFGSGTRLTVV.

This CDR3 is CASSVEGGADTQYF. The CDR3 nucleotides read TGTGCCAGCAGCGTCGAGGGAGGAGCTGATACGCAGTATTTT. The J gene is TRBJ2-3, the V gene TRBV9; D perhaps matches TRBD2 (6 bases). CDR1 is SGDLS, CDR2 YYNGEE, per germline. The CDR3 has 14 amino acids. V was cut by 2 bases and J by 6 bases, with 13 bases left in between.

The V and J genes are TRBV5-4 and TRBJ2-2, with 9 bases that match TRBD1. This CDR3 has 17 residues. The J segment lost 1 base and the V segment lost 1 base, leaving 5 bases of the junction unmatched. Germline V lookup: CDR1 SGHNT, CDR2 YYREEE (reference sequence). CDR3 sequence: CASSLPKGQGNTGELFF. Written as DNA, the CDR3 is TGTGCCAGCAGCTTGCCCAAGGGACAGGGGAACACCGGGGAGCTGTTTTTT.

This clone was counted between two and nine times. Germline and junction disagree at one end, which may indicate a read error. The V gene is TRBV7-9, the J gene TRBJ2-2; the D is unclear. This CDR3 has 14 residues. Germline-derived CDR1 and CDR2 are SEHNR and FQNEAQ (reference sequence). CDR3 sequence: CASTLKRNTGELFF. The CDR3 DNA sequence: TGTGCCAGCACCTTAAAGAGAAACACCGGGGAGCTGTTTTTT. The full variable domain, with the rest looked up from reference TRBV7-9 and TRBJ2-2, is DTGVSQNPRHKITKRGQNVTFRCDPISEHNRLYWYRQTLGQGPEFLTYFQNEAQLEKSRLLSDRFSAERPKGSFSTLEIQRTEQGDSAMYLCASTLKRNTGELFFGEGSRLTVL.